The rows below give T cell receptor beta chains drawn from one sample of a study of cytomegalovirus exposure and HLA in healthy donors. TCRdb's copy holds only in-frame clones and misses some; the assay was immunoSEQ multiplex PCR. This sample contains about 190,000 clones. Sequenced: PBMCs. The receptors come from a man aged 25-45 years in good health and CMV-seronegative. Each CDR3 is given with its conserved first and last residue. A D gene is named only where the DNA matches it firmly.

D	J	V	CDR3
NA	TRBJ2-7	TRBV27	CASSYGPRYEQYF
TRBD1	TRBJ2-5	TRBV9	CASSVGGTDHQETQYF
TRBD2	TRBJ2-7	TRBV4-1	CASSQPLLAGTYEQYF
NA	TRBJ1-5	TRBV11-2	CASSINGITNQPQHF
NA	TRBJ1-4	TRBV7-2	CASSPRPGGGEKLFF
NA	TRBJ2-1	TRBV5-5	CASSLTGGVNNEQFF
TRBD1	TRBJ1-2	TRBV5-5	CASSLRQGAGYGYTF
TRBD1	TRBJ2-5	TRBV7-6	CASSPGQGRLQETQYF
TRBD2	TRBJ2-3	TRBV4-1	CASTRTSASTDTQYF
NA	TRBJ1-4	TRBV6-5	CASRRQEATNEKLFF
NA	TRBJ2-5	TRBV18	CASSPKEGQLQETQYF
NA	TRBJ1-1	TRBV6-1	CASRGGVSTTEAFF
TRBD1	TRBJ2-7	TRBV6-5	CASSRHDRDEQYF